This TCR beta chain was recovered during a study of T-cell memory formation after mild COVID-19. The CDR3 has 15 amino acids. Trimming took 4 bases from V and 9 from J; bases not matched to a gene: 8. Looked up from germline, CDR1 is SGHRS and CDR2 is YFSETQ. Each CDR3 protein is one row after TCRdb ran MiXCR on the 5' RACE reads. The sample includes approximately 450,000 distinct CDR3 sequences, 15% to 20% of them seen just once. V usage is TRBV5-1 and J usage is TRBJ2-1, with 12 bases matching TRBD2. Material: PBMCs or a T cell subset sorted from them (not recorded which). The TCR sequence derives from an adult woman who had mild COVID-19 (a few samples of this study predate the infection). Cell type and time point are not known. Written as DNA, the CDR3 is TGCGCCAGCAGCCTCGGACTAGCGGGACTGGCTGAGCAGTTCTTC. Translation: CASSLGLAGLAEQFF.